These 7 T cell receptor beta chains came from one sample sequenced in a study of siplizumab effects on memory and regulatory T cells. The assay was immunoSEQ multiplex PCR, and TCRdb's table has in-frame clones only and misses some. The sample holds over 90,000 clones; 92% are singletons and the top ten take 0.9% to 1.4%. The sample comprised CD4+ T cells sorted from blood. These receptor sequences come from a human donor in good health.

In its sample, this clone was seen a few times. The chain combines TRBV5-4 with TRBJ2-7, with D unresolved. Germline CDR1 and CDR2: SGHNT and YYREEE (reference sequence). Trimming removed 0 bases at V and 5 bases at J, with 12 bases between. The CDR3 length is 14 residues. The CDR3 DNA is TGTGCCAGCAGCTTGGCTGGGATCAGCCACGAGCAGTACTTC. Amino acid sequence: CASSLAGISHEQYF. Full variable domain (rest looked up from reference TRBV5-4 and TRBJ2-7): ETGVTQSPTHLIKTRGQQVTLRCSSQSGHNTVSWYQQALGQGPQFIFQYYREEENGRGNFPPRFSGLQFPNYSSELNVNALELDDSALYLCASSLAGISHEQYFGPGTRLTVT.

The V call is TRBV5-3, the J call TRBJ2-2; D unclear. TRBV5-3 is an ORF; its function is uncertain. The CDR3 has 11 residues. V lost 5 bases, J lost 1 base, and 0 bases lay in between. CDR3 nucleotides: TGTGCCAGAAGGAACACCGGGGAGCTGTTTTTT. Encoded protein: CARRNTGELFF.

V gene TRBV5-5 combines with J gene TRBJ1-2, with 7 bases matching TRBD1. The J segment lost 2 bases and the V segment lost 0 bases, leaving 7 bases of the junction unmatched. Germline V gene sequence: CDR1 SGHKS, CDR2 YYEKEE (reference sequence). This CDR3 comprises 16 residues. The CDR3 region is CASSLAPDRSNYGYTF. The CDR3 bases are TGTGCCAGCAGCTTGGCCCCGGACAGGTCCAACTATGGCTACACCTTC.

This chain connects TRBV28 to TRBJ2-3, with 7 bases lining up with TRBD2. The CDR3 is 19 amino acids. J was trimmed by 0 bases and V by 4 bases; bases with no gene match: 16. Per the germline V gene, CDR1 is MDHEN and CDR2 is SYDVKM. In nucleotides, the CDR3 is TGTGCCAGCAGTTCCCTAAGGAGGGCTAGCGGAGCTAGCACAGATACGCAGTATTTT. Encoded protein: CASSSLRRASGASTDTQYF.

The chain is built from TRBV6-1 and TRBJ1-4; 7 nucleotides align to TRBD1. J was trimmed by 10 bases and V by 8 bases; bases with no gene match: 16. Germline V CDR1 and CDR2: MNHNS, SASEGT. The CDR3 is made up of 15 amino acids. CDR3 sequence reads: CASAQKVQGVGKLFF. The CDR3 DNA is TGTGCCAGCGCGCAAAAGGTCCAGGGGGTTGGAAAACTGTTTTTT.

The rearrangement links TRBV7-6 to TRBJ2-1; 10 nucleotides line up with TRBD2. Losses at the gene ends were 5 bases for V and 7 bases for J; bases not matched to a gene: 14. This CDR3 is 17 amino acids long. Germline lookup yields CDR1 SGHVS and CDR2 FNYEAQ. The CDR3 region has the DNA TGTGCCAGCAGCCTAACCCCGGGACTAGCGAGGAGGAATGAGCAGTTCTTC. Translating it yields CASSLTPGLARRNEQFF.

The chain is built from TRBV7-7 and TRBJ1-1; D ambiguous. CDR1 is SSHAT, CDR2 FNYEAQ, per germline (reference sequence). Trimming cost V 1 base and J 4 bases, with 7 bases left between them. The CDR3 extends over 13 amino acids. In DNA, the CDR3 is TGTGCCAGCAGCTTAGACAGAGGCACTGAAGCTTTCTTT. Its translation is CASSLDRGTEAFF.